The 29 T cell receptor beta chains below were found in one sample sequenced in a study of blood T cell repertoires in COVID-19. Libraries were prepared by immunoSEQ multiplex PCR; TCRdb keeps only in-frame clonotypes and omits some of them. This table has over 65,000 clones, roughly 88% appearing once. Material for sequencing was peripheral blood. These receptor sequences come from a man between 45 and 60 years old with active or convalescent COVID-19.

In its sample, this clone was seen a few times. The chain combines TRBV11-2 with TRBJ2-1; possibly TRBD2 for D (5 bases). The CDR3 sequence is 11 residues long. Germline V gene lookup returns CDR1 SGHAT and CDR2 FQNNGV. The V end lost 2 bases, the J end lost 10 bases, and 6 bases lay between the germline ends. The DNA of the CDR3 is TGTGCCAGCAGCTTATCGGGGGAGCAGTTCTTC. The encoded protein is CASSLSGEQFF. Drawing the rest from reference TRBV11-2 and TRBJ2-1, the complete variable domain is EAGVAQSPRYKIIEKRQSVAFWCNPISGHATLYWYQQILGQGPKLLIQFQNNGVVDDSQLPKDRFSAERLKGVDSTLKIQPAKLEDSAVYLCASSLSGEQFFGPGTRLTVL.

This rearrangement joins TRBV7-2 to TRBJ2-7, with 7 nucleotides matching TRBD2. CDR1 SGHTA and CDR2 FQGNSA come from the germline V gene. V shed 5 bases and J 5 bases; nucleotides not matched to a gene: 6. The CDR3 runs 13 residues. The CDR3 sequence: CASSRALANEQYF. In DNA, the CDR3 is TGTGCCAGCAGCAGAGCACTAGCGAACGAGCAGTACTTC.

The chain is built from TRBV6-5 and TRBJ1-2; unclear D gene. The CDR3 runs to 12 residues. Germline V gene sequence: CDR1 MNHEY, CDR2 SVGAGI. The V gene lost 7 bases and the J gene lost 8 bases, with 14 bases spanning the gap. CDR3 sequence (DNA): TGTGCCAGCATCGACCGGAGCGGGGGCTACACCTTC. Amino acid sequence: CASIDRSGGYTF.

The chain's CDR3 is CASSPDSSYEQYF. The DNA for the CDR3 is TGTGCCAGCTCACCTGACAGCTCCTACGAGCAGTACTTC. The V call is TRBV18, the J call TRBJ2-7, with a weak D call TRBD1 (5 bases). V lost 3 bases, J lost 0 bases, and 6 bases lay in between. Germline CDR1 KGHSH, CDR2 LQKENI. CDR3 length equals 13 residues.

The chain has TRBV5-4 and TRBJ2-2, with 12 bases that match TRBD2. Per germline, CDR1 SGHNT and CDR2 YYREEE (reference sequence). V lost 4 bases, J lost 2 bases, and 3 bases stayed unmatched. There are 16 residues in the CDR3. In DNA form, the CDR3 reads TGTGCCAGCAGCGCACTAGCGGGGGGAAACACCGGGGAGCTGTTTTTT. Translation gives CASSALAGGNTGELFF.

V and J are TRBV18 and TRBJ2-7; TRBD1 aligns across 10 bases. V gave up 3 bases and J gave up 2 bases; unmatched junction bases: 7. Germline values: CDR1 KGHSH, CDR2 LQKENI. CDR3 length: 16 residues. Here the CDR3 reads CASSPTWDRGPYEQYF. The CDR3 DNA is TGTGCCAGCTCACCGACGTGGGACAGGGGACCCTACGAGCAGTACTTC.

The chain links TRBV6-5 to TRBJ1-4; TRBD1 aligns across 9 bases. Losses at the gene ends were 2 bases for V and 8 bases for J; bases not matched to a gene: 3. Germline values: CDR1 MNHEY, CDR2 SVGAGI. This CDR3 comprises 14 residues. DNA for the CDR3: TGTGCCAGCAGTTACGGGACAGGGTACGAAAAACTGTTTTTT. Encoded protein: CASSYGTGYEKLFF.

The chain links TRBV7-2 to TRBJ1-2, with D possibly matching TRBD1 (6 bases). The germline V gene has CDR1 SGHTA and CDR2 FQGNSA. Between the trimmed V and J ends, which lost 2 bases and 5 bases, there was a span of 12 bases. The CDR3 length is 14 residues. The chain's CDR3 is CASSLNAGAYGYTF. The CDR3 DNA reads TGTGCCAGCAGCTTAAACGCAGGGGCGTATGGCTACACCTTC.

J is TRBJ2-5 and V is TRBV2; 10 bases match TRBD2. Germline loops: CDR1 SNHLY, CDR2 FYNNEI. Germline trimming cut 8 bases from V and 0 bases from J; bases unmatched to any gene: 9. The CDR3 runs to 16 residues. The CDR3 here is CASGRGGTSDQETQYF. The CDR3 coding sequence is TGTGCCAGCGGACGGGGCGGGACTAGCGACCAAGAGACCCAGTACTTC.

The rearrangement links TRBV28 to TRBJ1-3, with D unresolved. This CDR3 is 12 amino acids long. The ends were cut back, 5 bases at V and 3 bases at J, with 5 bases in the middle. Germline V gene data show CDR1 as MDHEN and CDR2 as SYDVKM. Here the CDR3 DNA reads TGTGCCAGCAGTACTTATGGAAACACCATATATTTT. It codes for CASSTYGNTIYF.

The chain's CDR3 is CASSQHTTGSRGNTIYF. In nucleotides, the CDR3 is TGTGCCAGCAGCCAACATACGACAGGCAGTAGGGGAAACACCATATATTTT. The chain recombines TRBV7-9 with TRBJ1-3; D may be TRBD1 (6 bases). The V and J ends lost 5 bases and 4 bases respectively, with 21 bases between them. CDR1 is SEHNR, CDR2 FQNEAQ, per germline (reference sequence). The CDR3 is 17 residues long.

The chain links TRBV11-2 to TRBJ2-7; weak D call: TRBD2 (5 bases). V lost 4 bases to trimming and J lost 2 bases, with 9 bases between them. The CDR3 loop spans 13 amino acids. Germline-derived CDR1 and CDR2 are SGHAT and FQNNGV. In DNA form, the CDR3 reads TGTGCCAGCAGCTCCACCGGGGCCTACGAGCAGTACTTC. Protein: CASSSTGAYEQYF.

The V and J genes are TRBV4-2 and TRBJ2-7, with D perhaps matching TRBD1 (6 bases). V lost 1 base, J lost 2 bases, and 9 bases lay in between. CDR1 is LGHNA and CDR2 is YNFKEQ in the germline V gene. The CDR3 extends over 14 amino acids. The CDR3 loop reads CASSQGTEAYEQYF. As DNA, the CDR3 is TGTGCCAGCAGCCAAGGGACAGAAGCCTACGAGCAGTACTTC.

V and J are TRBV30 and TRBJ1-5, with 9 bases lining up with TRBD1. Germline V gives CDR1 GTSNPN, CDR2 SVGIG (reference sequence). Trimming cost V 2 bases and J 6 bases; bases outside gene matches: 5. The CDR3 loop spans 14 amino acids. This chain's CDR3 is CAWSRQGVIQPQHF. As DNA, the CDR3 is TGTGCCTGGAGTAGACAGGGGGTGATTCAGCCCCAGCATTTT.

This clone was counted once. The rearrangement joins TRBV6-1 to TRBJ2-3, with 8 bases fitting TRBD2. With V trimmed by 4 bases and J by 6 bases, 12 bases remained unmatched. CDR3 length: 16 residues. The germline V gene encodes CDR1 MNHNS and CDR2 SASEGT. The chain's CDR3 is CASSAAGREGRDTQYF. In DNA form, the CDR3 reads TGTGCCAGCAGTGCCGCCGGTCGGGAGGGCCGGGATACGCAGTATTTT.

The chain couples TRBV5-6 to TRBJ2-1; D is possibly TRBD1 (5 bases). The CDR3 is 15 residues long. Germline loops: CDR1 SGHDT, CDR2 YYEEEE. Deletions cut 0 bases from V and 8 bases from J, with 15 bases between. Here the CDR3 DNA reads TGTGCCAGCAGCTTGGGCGGCAGGGAAGGCCATGAGCAGTTCTTC. Its translation: CASSLGGREGHEQFF.

The genes are TRBV19 and TRBJ2-2, with 7 positions matching TRBD1. The CDR3 covers 19 residues. The V segment lost 3 bases and the J segment 5 bases; nucleotides outside the gene matches: 18. Germline assignment: CDR1 LNHDA and CDR2 SQIVND (reference sequence). In DNA form, the CDR3 reads TGTGCCAGTAGTATCACAGGGGCGCCTTTACTTCTCAGAACCGGGGAGCTGTTTTTT. Translation gives CASSITGAPLLLRTGELFF.

This chain uses TRBV15 with TRBJ2-7; 8 bases agree with TRBD1. With V trimmed by 10 bases and J by 9 bases, 17 bases remained unmatched. The CDR3 totals 14 residues. Looked up from germline, CDR1 is LNHNV and CDR2 is YYDKDF (reference sequence). CDR3 region: CARLGQGRCTLQYF. CDR3 DNA: TGTGCCAGATTAGGACAGGGAAGGTGCACCCTGCAGTACTTC.

As to this clone: A junction end diverges from the germline sequence, so it may reflect a read error. CDR3 coding DNA: TGTGCCAGCAGGCAAGCCCAGGGGAATCAGGCTTTCTTT. It yields the protein CASRQAQGNQAFF. The chain joins TRBV3-1 (or the pseudogene TRBV3-2) to TRBJ1-1, with D tentatively TRBD1 (6 bases). The germline gives CDR1 LGHDT, CDR2 YNNKEL (reference sequence). This CDR3 has 13 amino acids.

The sample holds one count of this clone. This chain links TRBV19 with TRBJ1-5; TRBD1 aligns across 7 bases. Trimming took 5 bases from V and 4 from J; bases not matched to a gene: 11. Germline V gene data show CDR1 as LNHDA and CDR2 as SQIVND (reference sequence). The CDR3 length is 16 residues. The CDR3 coding sequence is TGTGCCAGTAGTTCGGAAGGGACAGTAGATAATCAGCCCCAGCATTTT. This gives the protein CASSSEGTVDNQPQHF.

This clone turned up a few times. The chain employs TRBV29-1 and TRBJ2-5; 12 bases are shared with TRBD1. Germline assignment: CDR1 SQVTM and CDR2 ANQGSEA. The CDR3 spans 19 residues. V trimming: 7 bases; J trimming: 5 bases; junction bases outside the gene matches: 23. The chain's CDR3 is CSAAGSRGTGGKGVETQYF. The DNA for the CDR3 is TGCAGCGCCGCTGGAAGTAGGGGGACAGGGGGCAAAGGGGTGGAGACCCAGTACTTC.

Note on this clone: Other DNA sequences in the sample encode the same CDR3. This chain links TRBV5-1 with TRBJ2-3; D gene uncertain. CDR1 SGHRS and CDR2 YFSETQ come from the germline V gene. The CDR3 consists of 13 residues. V lost 0 bases and J lost 0, with 2 bases in between. CDR3: CASSLASTDTQYF. CDR3 in DNA: TGCGCCAGCAGCTTGGCTAGCACAGATACGCAGTATTTT.

The rearrangement joins TRBV5-4 to TRBJ2-2; the match to TRBD2 covers 9 bases. Germline CDR1 is SGHNT and CDR2 is YYREEE (reference sequence). J lost 6 bases, V lost 0 bases, and 9 bases had no gene match. The CDR3 totals 17 residues. CDR3 nucleotides: TGTGCCAGCAGCTTGGGGGGTAGCGGGAGTTCTCCCGGGGAGCTGTTTTTT. Translating gives CASSLGGSGSSPGELFF.

The V gene is TRBV28, the J gene TRBJ2-5, with D perhaps matching TRBD2 (5 bases). Between the trimmed V and J ends, which lost 2 bases and 4 bases, there was a span of 8 bases. The CDR3 runs to 13 residues. The germline V gene has CDR1 MDHEN and CDR2 SYDVKM. CDR3 coding DNA: TGTGCCAGCAGTTTAATGAGGGCAGAGACCCAGTACTTC. Encoded protein: CASSLMRAETQYF.

The chain couples TRBV28 to TRBJ1-5; D unclear. Trimming pared 7 bases from V and 0 bases from J, leaving 4 bases between. Germline V lookup: CDR1 MDHEN, CDR2 SYDVKM. CDR3 length: 12 residues. The CDR3 region is CASTRSNQPQHF. For the CDR3, the DNA is TGTGCCAGCACGCGTAGCAATCAGCCCCAGCATTTT.

The chain joins TRBV30 to TRBJ2-6; 7 bases agree with TRBD1. The CDR3 extends over 19 amino acids. V was pared by 6 bases and J by 4 bases, with 21 bases of the junction left unmatched. Germline values: CDR1 GTSNPN, CDR2 SVGIG (reference sequence). CDR3 sequence: CACPKVSVGGPSGANVLTF. CDR3 coding DNA: TGTGCCTGCCCAAAAGTCTCAGTAGGGGGCCCCTCGGGGGCCAACGTCCTGACTTTC.

This chain's CDR3 is CASSLFGGSETQYF. CDR3 coding DNA: TGTGCCAGCAGCTTATTTGGGGGCTCGGAGACCCAGTACTTC. The chain recombines TRBV7-2 with TRBJ2-5; D might be TRBD1 (6 bases). Per germline, CDR1 SGHTA and CDR2 FQGNSA. V lost 2 bases and J lost 5, with 12 bases in between. There are 14 residues in the CDR3.

V usage is TRBV19 and J usage is TRBJ2-6, with 8 bases aligning to TRBD1. The CDR3 spans 17 residues. CDR1 is LNHDA and CDR2 is SQIVND in the germline V gene (reference sequence). The V segment lost 2 bases and the J segment 2 bases; nucleotides outside the gene matches: 5. The CDR3 loop reads CASSIRAGGTGANVLTF. The CDR3 DNA follows: TGTGCCAGTAGTATACGGGCAGGGGGCACTGGGGCCAACGTCCTGACTTTC.

This clone appeared once. Here the CDR3 DNA reads TGTGCCACCAGTGATGGGACAGGCCGGGCAGAGACCCAGTACTTC. Encoded protein: CATSDGTGRAETQYF. The chain combines TRBV24-1 with TRBJ2-5; 8 bases align to TRBD1. This CDR3 is 15 amino acids long. With 3 bases clipped from V and 4 bases from J, the junction kept 6 bases outside the gene matches. Germline lookup yields CDR1 KGHDR and CDR2 SFDVKD.